Reported below is one T cell receptor (beta chain). These data belong to a study of OX40 agonist ivuxolimab in advanced cancers. The assay was immunoSEQ multiplex PCR, and TCRdb's table has in-frame clones only and misses some. The sample carries about 25,000 clones, about 81% recorded once. Germline-derived CDR1 and CDR2 are SGHTA and FQGTGA. V lost 4 bases, J lost 2 bases, and 7 bases lay in between. The CDR3 has 13 amino acids. This receptor was obtained from an adult with an advanced solid tumor such as melanoma, head and neck, liver or kidney cancer. The J gene is TRBJ2-3, the V gene TRBV7-3; D is ambiguous. The sequences come from CD4+ or CD8+ T cells sorted from blood, collected in a trial of the OX40 agonist ivuxolimab. CDR3 residues: CASSSRNTDTQYF. The CDR3 bases are TGTGCCAGCAGCTCCAGGAACACAGATACGCAGTATTTT.